A single sample is the source of the 23 T cell receptor beta chains below, sequenced in a study of T-cell memory formation after mild COVID-19 (dated by TCRdb to the early 2020s). Libraries were prepared through 5' RACE. For sequencing, an Illumina NovaSeq 6000 was employed. Using fastp at Q25 and MiXCR, TCRdb reprocessed the public reads and kept productive beta chains. Rows with one shared CDR3 protein collapse into an entry with the most common genes and DNA. This sample is represented by about 270,000 distinct CDR3 sequences; 15% to 20% of them were singletons. The ten largest clones capture roughly 23% of the sample. The sequencing input was PBMCs or a T cell subset sorted from them (not recorded which). These receptors all stem from a young man who had mild COVID-19 (a few samples of this study predate the infection). The sample titles of this study are shuffled in the database, so cell type and time point are left out; the donor was told from shared clones.

This clonotype was picked up a small number of times. CDR3 in amino acids: CASSESRDRHSTDTQYF. The CDR3 DNA follows: TGTGCCAGCAGTGAATCCCGCGACAGGCATAGCACAGATACGCAGTATTTT. The J gene is TRBJ2-3, the V gene TRBV2, with D possibly being TRBD1 (6 bases). Germline V CDR1 and CDR2: SNHLY, FYNNEI. With 2 bases removed from V and 0 bases from J, the gap between germline ends came to 15 bases. The CDR3 length is 17 residues.

This clonotype has ten or more counts. V usage is TRBV5-1 and J usage is TRBJ2-3, with D tentatively TRBD1 (6 bases). CDR3 length equals 14 residues. The ends were cut back, 3 bases at V and 2 bases at J, with 10 bases in the middle. Germline CDR1 SGHRS, CDR2 YFSETQ. The DNA for the CDR3 is TGCGCCAGCAGCTCTGGACAGCACACAGATACGCAGTATTTT. Translating it yields CASSSGQHTDTQYF.

This sequence joins TRBV7-3 and TRBJ1-1, with D hard to call. Germline CDR1 reads SGHTA; CDR2 reads FQGTGA. The CDR3 runs to 11 residues. The germline V and J ends were trimmed by 8 bases and 5 bases, with 9 bases remaining between them. The CDR3 DNA reads as TGTGCCAGCTCCGACGGAACTGAAGCTTTCTTT. Translated, it gives CASSDGTEAFF.

The chain uses TRBV5-1 and TRBJ2-3; 9 bases agree with TRBD2. Germline loops: CDR1 SGHRS, CDR2 YFSETQ. The CDR3 extends over 16 amino acids. V trimming: 0 bases; J trimming: 4 bases; junction bases outside the gene matches: 6. CDR3 protein: CASSLEVAGGADTQYF. For the CDR3, the DNA is TGCGCCAGCAGCTTGGAGGTGGCGGGGGGGGCAGATACGCAGTATTTT.

This chain uses TRBV24-1 with TRBJ2-1; TRBD2 is a possible D gene (6 bases). CDR3 length: 15 amino acids. Germline lookup yields CDR1 KGHDR and CDR2 SFDVKD. Trimming cost V 9 bases and J 4 bases, with 18 bases left between them. CDR3 DNA sequence: TGTGCCACCTCCGGAGGGGACCAAGCTTACAATGAGCAGTTCTTC. Translated, it gives CATSGGDQAYNEQFF.

V usage is TRBV7-6 and J usage is TRBJ2-4; possible D gene TRBD1, 5 bases. The V and J ends lost 5 bases and 4 bases respectively, with 15 bases between them. This CDR3 is 15 amino acids long. Germline-derived CDR1 and CDR2 are SGHVS and FNYEAQ. The CDR3 DNA reads as TGTGCCAGCAGCCCTAGGCGGTCAGGGAAAAACATTCAGTACTTC. This codes for CASSPRRSGKNIQYF.

This sequence joins TRBV6-5 and TRBJ1-5; no definite D call. Trimming pared 5 bases from V and 4 bases from J, leaving 12 bases between. The V gene's germline CDR1 is MNHEY and CDR2 SVGAGI. This CDR3 has 14 amino acids. Here the CDR3 DNA reads TGTGCCAGCAGTACTCGGGGAGGGAATCAGCCCCAGCATTTT. Its protein product is CASSTRGGNQPQHF.

The chain employs TRBV28 and TRBJ2-1; 9 bases match TRBD1. J gave up 6 bases and V 7 bases, and 10 bases lay outside the gene matches. The CDR3 has 15 amino acids. The germline V gene has CDR1 MDHEN and CDR2 SYDVKM. CDR3 in amino acids: CASTARDRVGNEQFF. The CDR3 DNA follows: TGTGCCAGCACGGCGCGGGACAGGGTGGGCAATGAGCAGTTCTTC.

This clonotype was detected a few times. The CDR3 loop reads CASSQGGLVGASGDTQYF. CDR3 coding DNA: TGCGCCAGCAGCCAAGGAGGGCTCGTTGGAGCGTCCGGAGATACGCAGTATTTT. The genes are TRBV4-1 and TRBJ2-3, with a possible D match to TRBD2 (5 bases). From germline, CDR1 is MGHRA and CDR2 YSYEKL. The CDR3 length is 18 residues. V was trimmed by 1 base and J by 5 bases, leaving 22 bases between them.

The rearrangement uses TRBV4-2 and TRBJ2-1, with D possibly called TRBD1 or TRBD2 (6 bases each). The CDR3 sequence is 15 residues long. The V and J ends lost 6 bases and 6 bases respectively, with 18 bases between them. Germline V gene sequence: CDR1 LGHNA, CDR2 YNFKEQ. The CDR3 region is CASRARIGGINEQFF. CDR3 nucleotide sequence: TGTGCCAGCAGGGCAAGGATAGGGGGGATCAATGAGCAGTTCTTC.

The chain joins TRBV6-9 to TRBJ2-1; TRBD1 aligns across 10 bases. The germline gives CDR1 MNHGY, CDR2 SVAAGI. This CDR3 is 22 amino acids long. Trimming removed 2 bases from V and 7 bases from J; junction bases left unmatched: 26. In DNA, the CDR3 is TGTGCCAGCAGTTATAGCCGGGACAGGGGAGCTAGGACTAGCCCTGTCGGAAATGAGCAGTTCTTC. It is translated as CASSYSRDRGARTSPVGNEQFF.

This clonotype is a singleton in its sample. V and J are TRBV28 and TRBJ2-5; D is ambiguous. CDR3 length: 15 residues. The V and J ends lost 3 bases and 5 bases respectively, with 16 bases between them. Germline CDR1 MDHEN, CDR2 SYDVKM. In nucleotides, the CDR3 is TGTGCCAGCAGTTTGGTCTCTACCCCTACGGAGACCCAGTACTTC. Protein: CASSLVSTPTETQYF.

This clonotype occurred many times. V usage is TRBV7-6 and J usage is TRBJ2-3, with TRBD1 matching 7 bases. This CDR3 is built from 12 residues. Trimming removed 6 bases from V and 12 bases from J; junction bases left unmatched: 9. Per the germline V gene, CDR1 is SGHVS and CDR2 is FNYEAQ. The CDR3 sequence is CASSSPTGPQYF. The CDR3 nucleotides read TGTGCCAGCAGTTCCCCGACAGGGCCCCAGTATTTT.

The genes are TRBV19 and TRBJ1-5; 9 nucleotides line up with TRBD1. Losses at the gene ends were 3 bases for V and 7 bases for J; bases not matched to a gene: 7. Germline V gene sequence: CDR1 LNHDA, CDR2 SQIVND (reference sequence). The length of the CDR3 is 15 residues. This chain's CDR3 is CASSMGAGTGQPQHF. For the CDR3, the DNA is TGTGCCAGTAGTATGGGGGCAGGGACAGGGCAGCCCCAGCATTTT.

This clonotype was observed a handful of times. The CDR3: CASSVDSSYEQYF. The CDR3 DNA sequence: TGTGCCAGCAGTGTGGACAGTTCCTACGAGCAGTACTTC. This chain joins TRBV25-1 and TRBJ2-7; a possible D gene is TRBD1 (6 bases). V lost 4 bases, J lost 1 base, and 8 bases lay in between. Germline V gene sequence: CDR1 MGHDK, CDR2 SYGVNS. CDR3 size: 13 residues.

This clonotype was detected only a few times. The chain employs TRBV10-3 and TRBJ1-5, with no clear D. V was clipped by 0 bases and J by 2 bases, with 2 bases between them. The CDR3 has 13 amino acids. The germline CDR1 and CDR2 sequences are ENHRY and SYGVKD. CDR3 DNA: TGTGCCATCAGTGAGTCGGGCAATCAGCCCCAGCATTTT. Protein sequence: CAISESGNQPQHF.

The sample holds a few counts of this clonotype. J is TRBJ2-7 and V is TRBV12-3 or TRBV12-4; D is unclear. The CDR3 runs to 12 residues. The ends were cut back, 2 bases at V and 2 bases at J, with 4 bases in the middle. The CDR3 nucleotides read TGTGCCAGCAGTTTATCTACCTACGAGCAGTACTTC. It translates to CASSLSTYEQYF.

This clonotype was seen more than once but under ten times. The chain combines TRBV5-1 with TRBJ2-5; TRBD1 agrees at 7 bases. Trimming took 0 bases from V and 5 from J; bases not matched to a gene: 4. This CDR3 spans 14 amino acids. Per the germline V gene, CDR1 is SGHRS and CDR2 is YFSETQ. CDR3 nucleotides: TGCGCCAGCAGCTTGGGACAGGGTTGGGAGACCCAGTACTTC. Its protein product is CASSLGQGWETQYF.

This chain links TRBV5-1 with TRBJ1-6; 7 bases are a match to TRBD1. This CDR3 has 16 residues. V was pared by 5 bases and J by 2 bases, with 7 bases of the junction left unmatched. CDR1 SGHRS and CDR2 YFSETQ come from the germline V gene. CDR3 nucleotide sequence: TGCGCCAGCAGGCCGAGGGACAGCGCCTATAATTCACCCCTCCACTTT. Translation: CASRPRDSAYNSPLHF.

V usage is TRBV6-2 or TRBV6-3 and J usage is TRBJ1-6; tentatively, D is TRBD1 (5 bases). V lost 5 bases, J lost 7 bases, and 12 bases lay in between. Germline CDR1 is MNHEY and CDR2 is SVGEGT. This CDR3 comprises 14 residues. The CDR3 sequence: CASSTTERNSPLHF. In DNA form, the CDR3 reads TGTGCCAGCAGTACGACAGAAAGAAATTCACCCCTCCACTTT.

This clonotype has just a few counts. This chain joins TRBV4-1 and TRBJ2-2; 9 bases line up with TRBD1. CDR1 and CDR2 (germline): MGHRA, YSYEKL. This CDR3 region has 17 residues. The ends lost 2 bases at V and 3 bases at J; junction bases unmatched: 7. CDR3 protein: CASSQTIWTGDTGELFF. CDR3 bases: TGCGCCAGCAGCCAAACAATATGGACAGGGGACACCGGGGAGCTGTTTTTT.

This clonotype showed up just a few times. The V gene is TRBV7-2, the J gene TRBJ2-1; 9 bases align to TRBD2. CDR3 size: 18 residues. The trim removed 1 base at V and 6 bases at J, leaving 13 bases unmatched. The germline gives CDR1 SGHTA, CDR2 FQGNSA. In DNA form, the CDR3 reads TGTGCCAGCAGCTTAGTCGCTCGGGGCGGGGGGGCCCCCAATGAGCAGTTCTTC. Protein sequence: CASSLVARGGGAPNEQFF.

This clonotype occurred a few times. This rearrangement joins TRBV20-1 to TRBJ1-5; D uncertain. Germline values: CDR1 DFQATT, CDR2 SNEGSKA (reference sequence). The V end was cut by 3 bases, the J end by 3 bases, with 12 bases between. The CDR3 runs 14 residues. The CDR3 loop reads CSARIRSYNQPQHF. The DNA for the CDR3 is TGCAGTGCTAGGATACGTTCCTACAATCAGCCCCAGCATTTT.